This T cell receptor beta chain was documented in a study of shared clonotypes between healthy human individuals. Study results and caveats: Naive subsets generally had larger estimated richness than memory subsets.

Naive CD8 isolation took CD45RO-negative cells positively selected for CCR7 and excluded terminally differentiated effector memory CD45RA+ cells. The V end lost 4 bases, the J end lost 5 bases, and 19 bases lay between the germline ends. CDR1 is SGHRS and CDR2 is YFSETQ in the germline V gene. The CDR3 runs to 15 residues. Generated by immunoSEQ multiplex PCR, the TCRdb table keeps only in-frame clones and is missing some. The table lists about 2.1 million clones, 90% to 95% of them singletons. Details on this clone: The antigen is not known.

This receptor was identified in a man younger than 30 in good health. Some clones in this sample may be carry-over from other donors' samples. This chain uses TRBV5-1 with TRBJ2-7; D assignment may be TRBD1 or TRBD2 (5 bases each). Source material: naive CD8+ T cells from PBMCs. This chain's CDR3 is CASSRGEGFIHEQYF. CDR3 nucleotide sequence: TGCGCCAGCAGCCGGGGCGAGGGTTTTATCCACGAGCAGTACTTC.